The 6 T cell receptor beta chains below all came from one sample that was sequenced in a study of blood T cell repertoires in COVID-19. Sequencing used immunoSEQ multiplex PCR; TCRdb keeps in-frame clones, though not all of them. Of 150,000 to 200,000 clones detected, around 80% appear once; the ten largest clones hold approximately 14%. Sequences were obtained from peripheral blood. The receptors shown here come from a woman aged 70 to 79 with COVID-19, enrolled during active disease.

V usage is TRBV4-2 and J usage is TRBJ2-1; a possible D gene is TRBD1 (6 bases). The CDR3 runs to 13 residues. Trimming removed 4 bases at V and 13 bases at J, with 17 bases between. CDR1 is LGHNA, CDR2 YNFKEQ, per germline. Written as DNA, the CDR3 is TGTGCCAGCAGCCCTACCTTTGTGGGGGCTCAGTTCTTC. Protein product: CASSPTFVGAQFF.

The chain carries TRBV5-5 and TRBJ2-1; unclear D gene. Germline-derived CDR1 and CDR2 are SGHKS and YYEKEE (reference sequence). V lost 2 bases and J lost 4, with 13 bases in between. The CDR3 runs 15 residues. CDR3: CASSFLISLYNEQFF. The CDR3 DNA reads TGTGCCAGCAGCTTTTTAATCTCACTTTACAATGAGCAGTTCTTC.

A single count supports this clone. V is TRBV5-3 and J is TRBJ2-3, with D perhaps TRBD2 (5 bases). TRBV5-3 is noted as an ORF with a role that remains uncertain. V lost 1 base, J lost 0 bases, and 12 bases lay in between. This CDR3 spans 16 amino acids. CDR3 residues: CARSLLKRRSTDTQYF. CDR3 bases: TGTGCCAGAAGCTTGTTGAAGCGGCGGAGCACAGATACGCAGTATTTT.

The V call is TRBV6-2 or TRBV6-3, the J call TRBJ1-1, with TRBD1 matching over 7 bases. With V trimmed by 2 bases and J by 4 bases, 4 bases remained unmatched. The CDR3 totals 14 residues. CDR1 MNHEY and CDR2 SVGEGT come from the germline V gene. Written as DNA, the CDR3 is TGTGCCAGCAGTTACAAGTCAGGGGGCACTGAAGCTTTCTTT. This translates into CASSYKSGGTEAFF.

V usage is TRBV29-1 and J usage is TRBJ1-1, with a weak D call TRBD1 (5 bases). V lost 3 bases to trimming and J lost 4 bases, with 9 bases between them. This CDR3 contains 12 residues. CDR1 is SQVTM, CDR2 ANQGSEA, per germline. CDR3 bases: TGCAGCGTTGAGCGCGGGGCCACTGAAGCTTTCTTT. Translated: CSVERGATEAFF.

This rearrangement joins TRBV19 to TRBJ2-5; TRBD2 might be the D (6 bases). The CDR3 runs 14 residues. V dropped 6 bases and J dropped 4 bases, with 15 bases sitting between them. CDR1 LNHDA and CDR2 SQIVND come from the germline V gene (reference sequence). The DNA of the CDR3 is TGTGCCAGTAGCTCCCCGAGGGGAGGAGAGACCCAGTACTTC. Translation: CASSSPRGGETQYF.